The entry that follows covers one T cell receptor beta chain sequence. As processed by the authors: Scientists estimated how many nucleated cells there were by amplifying reference gene primers. This table comes from immunoSEQ multiplex PCR, and its TCRdb copy is limited to in-frame clones, with some not included. The D gene and trimming were derived from the DNA, and the V and J assignments and clone size from that table. The table shows hundreds of thousands of clones, with 83% occurring only once. The entry originates in a study of blood T cell repertoires in COVID-19. Study details: Samples came from the United States, Italy and Spain, spanning acute and convalescent COVID-19. In each case, the material was cDNA or gDNA derived from T cells, B-cell-depleted T cells, or PBMCs.

This CDR3 has 15 amino acids. Germline-derived CDR1 and CDR2 are LNHNV and YYDKDF (reference sequence). V was pared by 5 bases and J by 5 bases, with 9 bases of the junction left unmatched. The sequencing sample was made of peripheral blood. The receptor comes from a woman aged 50 to 65 with acute or convalescent COVID-19. The chain employs TRBV15 and TRBJ2-1, with 7 bases fitting TRBD2. This chain's CDR3 is CATSGAAGVDNEQFF. The DNA of the CDR3 is TGTGCCACCAGCGGCGCGGCGGGGGTGGACAATGAGCAGTTCTTC.